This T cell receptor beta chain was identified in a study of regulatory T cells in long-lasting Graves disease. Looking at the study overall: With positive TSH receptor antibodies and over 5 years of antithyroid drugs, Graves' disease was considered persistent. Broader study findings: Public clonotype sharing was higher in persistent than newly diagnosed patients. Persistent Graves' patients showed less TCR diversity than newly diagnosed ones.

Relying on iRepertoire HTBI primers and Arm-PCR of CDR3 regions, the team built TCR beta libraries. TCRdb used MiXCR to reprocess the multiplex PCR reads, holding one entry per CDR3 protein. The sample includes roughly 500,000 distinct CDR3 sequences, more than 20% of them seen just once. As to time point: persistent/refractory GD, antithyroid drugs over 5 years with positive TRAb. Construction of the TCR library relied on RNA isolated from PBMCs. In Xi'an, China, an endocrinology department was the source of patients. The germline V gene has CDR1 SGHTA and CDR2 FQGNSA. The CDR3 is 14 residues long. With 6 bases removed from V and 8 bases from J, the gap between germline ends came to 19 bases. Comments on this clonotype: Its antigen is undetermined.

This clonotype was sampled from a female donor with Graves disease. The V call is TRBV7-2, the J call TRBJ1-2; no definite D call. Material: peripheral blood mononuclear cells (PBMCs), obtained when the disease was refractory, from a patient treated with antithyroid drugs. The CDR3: CASSPLFGVDGYTF. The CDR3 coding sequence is TGTGCCAGCAGTCCCCTTTTCGGGGTAGACGGCTACACCTTC.